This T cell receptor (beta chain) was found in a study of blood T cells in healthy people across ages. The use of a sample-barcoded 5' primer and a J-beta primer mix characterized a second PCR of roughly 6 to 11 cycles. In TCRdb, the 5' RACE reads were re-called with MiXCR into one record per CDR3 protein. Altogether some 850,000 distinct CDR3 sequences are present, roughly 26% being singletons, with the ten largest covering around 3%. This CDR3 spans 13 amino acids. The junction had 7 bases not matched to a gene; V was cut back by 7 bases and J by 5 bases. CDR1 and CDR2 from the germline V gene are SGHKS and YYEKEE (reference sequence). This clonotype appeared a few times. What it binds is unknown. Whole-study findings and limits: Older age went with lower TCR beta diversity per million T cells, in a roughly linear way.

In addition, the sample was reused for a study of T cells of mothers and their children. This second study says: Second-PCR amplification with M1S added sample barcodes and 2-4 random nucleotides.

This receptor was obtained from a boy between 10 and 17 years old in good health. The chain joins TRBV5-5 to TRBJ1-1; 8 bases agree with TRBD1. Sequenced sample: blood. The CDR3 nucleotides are TGTGCCAGCCGCCGGACAGGGAGGACTGAAGCTTTCTTT. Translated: CASRRTGRTEAFF.